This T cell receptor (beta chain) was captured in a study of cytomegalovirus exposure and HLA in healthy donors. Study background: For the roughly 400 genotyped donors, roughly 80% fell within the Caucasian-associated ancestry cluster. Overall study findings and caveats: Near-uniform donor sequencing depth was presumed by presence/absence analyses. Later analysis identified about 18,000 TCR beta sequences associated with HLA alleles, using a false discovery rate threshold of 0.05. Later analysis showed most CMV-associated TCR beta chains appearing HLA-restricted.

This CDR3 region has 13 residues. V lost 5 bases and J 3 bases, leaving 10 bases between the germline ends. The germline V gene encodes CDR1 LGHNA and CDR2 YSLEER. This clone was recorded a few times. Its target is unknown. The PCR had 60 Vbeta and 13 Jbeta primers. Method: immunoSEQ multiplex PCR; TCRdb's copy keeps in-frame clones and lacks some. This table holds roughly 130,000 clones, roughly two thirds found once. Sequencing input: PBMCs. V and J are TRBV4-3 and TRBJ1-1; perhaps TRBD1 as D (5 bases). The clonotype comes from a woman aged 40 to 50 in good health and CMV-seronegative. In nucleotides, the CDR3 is TGCGCCAGCAGCTCCGGGGGGGACACTGAAGCTTTCTTT. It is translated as CASSSGGDTEAFF.